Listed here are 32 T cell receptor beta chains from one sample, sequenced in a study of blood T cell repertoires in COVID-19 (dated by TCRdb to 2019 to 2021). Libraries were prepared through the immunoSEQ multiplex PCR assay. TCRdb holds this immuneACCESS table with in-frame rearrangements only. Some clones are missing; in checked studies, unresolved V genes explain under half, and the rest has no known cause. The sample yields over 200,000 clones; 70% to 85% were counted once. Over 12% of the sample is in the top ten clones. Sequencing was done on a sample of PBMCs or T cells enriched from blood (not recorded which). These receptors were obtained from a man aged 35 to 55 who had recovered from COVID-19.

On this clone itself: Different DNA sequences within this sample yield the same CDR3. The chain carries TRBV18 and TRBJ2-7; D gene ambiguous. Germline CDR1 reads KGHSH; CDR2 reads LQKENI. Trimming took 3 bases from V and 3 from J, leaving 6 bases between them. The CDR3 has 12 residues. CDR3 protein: CASSPTSYEQYF. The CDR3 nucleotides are TGTGCCAGCTCACCTACAAGCTACGAGCAGTACTTC.

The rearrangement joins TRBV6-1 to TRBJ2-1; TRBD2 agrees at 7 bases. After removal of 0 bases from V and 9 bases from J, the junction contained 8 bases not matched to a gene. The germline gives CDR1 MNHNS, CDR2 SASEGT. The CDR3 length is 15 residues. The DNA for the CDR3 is TGTGCCAGCAGTGAAGCCCCTGGACTAGTTCCTGAGCAGTTCTTC. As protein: CASSEAPGLVPEQFF.

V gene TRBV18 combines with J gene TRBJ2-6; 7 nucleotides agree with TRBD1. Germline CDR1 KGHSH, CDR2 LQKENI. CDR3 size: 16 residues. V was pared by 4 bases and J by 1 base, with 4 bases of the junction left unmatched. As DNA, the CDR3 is TGTGCCAGCTCACTGTCGACAGGGTCTGGGGCCAACGTCCTGACTTTC. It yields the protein CASSLSTGSGANVLTF.

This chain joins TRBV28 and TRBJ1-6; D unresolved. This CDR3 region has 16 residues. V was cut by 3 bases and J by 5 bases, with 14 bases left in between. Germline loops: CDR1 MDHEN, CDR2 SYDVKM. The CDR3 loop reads CASSFYSTANNSPLHF. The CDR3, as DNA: TGTGCCAGCAGTTTTTATTCTACAGCAAATAATTCACCCCTCCACTTT.

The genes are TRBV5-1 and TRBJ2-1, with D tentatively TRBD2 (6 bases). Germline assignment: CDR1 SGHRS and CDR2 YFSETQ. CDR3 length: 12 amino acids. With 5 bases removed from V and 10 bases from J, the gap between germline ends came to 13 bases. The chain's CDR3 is CASRFPEGEQFF. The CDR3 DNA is TGCGCCAGCAGGTTCCCGGAGGGCGAGCAGTTCTTC. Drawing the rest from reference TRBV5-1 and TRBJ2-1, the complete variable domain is KAGVTQTPRYLIKTRGQQVTLSCSPISGHRSVSWYQQTPGQGLQFLFEYFSETQRNKGNFPGRFSGRQFSNSRSEMNVSTLELGDSALYLCASRFPEGEQFFGPGTRLTVL.

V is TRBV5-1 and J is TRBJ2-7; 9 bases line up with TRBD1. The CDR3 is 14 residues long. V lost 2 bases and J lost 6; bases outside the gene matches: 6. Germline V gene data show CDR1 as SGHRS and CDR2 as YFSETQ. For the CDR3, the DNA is TGCGCCAGCAGCTTAACGGGGACAGGGTTCGAGCAGTACTTC. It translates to CASSLTGTGFEQYF.

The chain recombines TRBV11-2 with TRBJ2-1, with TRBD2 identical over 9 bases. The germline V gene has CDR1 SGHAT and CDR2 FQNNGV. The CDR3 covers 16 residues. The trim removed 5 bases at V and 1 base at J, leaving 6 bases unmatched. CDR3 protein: CASSLRLAASYNEQFF. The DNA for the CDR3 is TGTGCCAGCAGCCTCCGACTAGCGGCTTCCTACAATGAGCAGTTCTTC.

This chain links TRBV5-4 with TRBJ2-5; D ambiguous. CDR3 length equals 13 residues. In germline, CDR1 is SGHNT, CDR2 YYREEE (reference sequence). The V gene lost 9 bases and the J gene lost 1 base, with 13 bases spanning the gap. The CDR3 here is CATWASSQETQYF. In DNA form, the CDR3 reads TGTGCCACCTGGGCCAGCAGCCAAGAGACCCAGTACTTC.

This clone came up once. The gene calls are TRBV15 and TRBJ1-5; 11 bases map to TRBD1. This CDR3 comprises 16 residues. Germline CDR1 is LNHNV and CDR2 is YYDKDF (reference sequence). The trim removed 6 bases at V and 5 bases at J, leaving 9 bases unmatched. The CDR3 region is CATRARRDRGYQPQHF. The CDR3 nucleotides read TGTGCCACCAGGGCTAGGAGGGACAGGGGGTATCAGCCCCAGCATTTT.

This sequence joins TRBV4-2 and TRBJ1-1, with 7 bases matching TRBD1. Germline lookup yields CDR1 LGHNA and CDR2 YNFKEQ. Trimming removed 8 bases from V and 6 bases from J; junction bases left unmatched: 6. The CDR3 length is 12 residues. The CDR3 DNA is TGTGCCAGCCGTGACAGGGACCCTGAAGCTTTCTTT. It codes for CASRDRDPEAFF.

CDR3 DNA: TGTGCCAGCAGCGTAGCGGGACTTATAACCGGGGAGCTGTTTTTT. Amino acid sequence: CASSVAGLITGELFF. This chain links TRBV9 with TRBJ2-2; a possible D gene is TRBD2 (6 bases). CDR3 length equals 15 residues. V lost 0 bases to trimming and J lost 5 bases, with 11 bases between them. Germline assignment: CDR1 SGDLS and CDR2 YYNGEE.

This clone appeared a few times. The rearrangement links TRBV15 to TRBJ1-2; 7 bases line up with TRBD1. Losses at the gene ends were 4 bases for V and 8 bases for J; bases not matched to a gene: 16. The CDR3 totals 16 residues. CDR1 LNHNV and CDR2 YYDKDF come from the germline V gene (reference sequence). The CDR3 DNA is TGTGCCACCAGCACAAATAAATGGGACAGTTTGGGAGGCTACACCTTC. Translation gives CATSTNKWDSLGGYTF.

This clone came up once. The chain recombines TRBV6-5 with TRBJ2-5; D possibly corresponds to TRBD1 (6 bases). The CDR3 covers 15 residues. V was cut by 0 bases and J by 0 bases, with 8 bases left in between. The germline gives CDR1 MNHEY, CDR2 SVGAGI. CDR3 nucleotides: TGTGCCAGCAGTTACTCGGGGGCAAACCAAGAGACCCAGTACTTC. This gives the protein CASSYSGANQETQYF.

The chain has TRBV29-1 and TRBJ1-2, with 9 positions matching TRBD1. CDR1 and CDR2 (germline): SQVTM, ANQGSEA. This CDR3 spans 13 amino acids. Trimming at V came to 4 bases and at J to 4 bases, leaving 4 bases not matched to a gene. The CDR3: CSVAPGQGYGYTF. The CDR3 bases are TGCAGCGTTGCTCCGGGACAGGGCTATGGCTACACCTTC.

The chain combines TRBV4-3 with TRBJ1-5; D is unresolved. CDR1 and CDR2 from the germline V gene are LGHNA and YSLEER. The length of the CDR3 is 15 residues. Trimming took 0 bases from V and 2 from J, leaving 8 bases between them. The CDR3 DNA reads TGCGCCAGCAGCCAAGATCCCCAGGGCAATCAGCCCCAGCATTTT. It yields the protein CASSQDPQGNQPQHF.

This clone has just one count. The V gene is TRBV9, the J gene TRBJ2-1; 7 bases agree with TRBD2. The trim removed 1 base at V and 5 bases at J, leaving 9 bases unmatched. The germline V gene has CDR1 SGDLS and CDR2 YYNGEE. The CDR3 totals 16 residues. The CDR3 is CASSVSGRVKDNEQFF. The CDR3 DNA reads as TGTGCCAGCAGCGTATCGGGGAGGGTAAAAGACAATGAGCAGTTCTTC. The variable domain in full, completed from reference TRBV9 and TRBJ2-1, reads DSGVTQTPKHLITATGQRVTLRCSPRSGDLSVYWYQQSLDQGLQFLIQYYNGEERAKGNILERFSAQQFPDLHSELNLSSLELGDSALYFCASSVSGRVKDNEQFFGPGTRLTVL.

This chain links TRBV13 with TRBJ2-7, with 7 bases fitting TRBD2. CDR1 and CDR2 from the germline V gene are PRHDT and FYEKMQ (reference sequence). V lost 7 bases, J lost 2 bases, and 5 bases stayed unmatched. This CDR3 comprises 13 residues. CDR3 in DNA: TGTGCCAGCACAGTGGGGGGGGCCTACGAGCAGTACTTC. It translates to CASTVGGAYEQYF.

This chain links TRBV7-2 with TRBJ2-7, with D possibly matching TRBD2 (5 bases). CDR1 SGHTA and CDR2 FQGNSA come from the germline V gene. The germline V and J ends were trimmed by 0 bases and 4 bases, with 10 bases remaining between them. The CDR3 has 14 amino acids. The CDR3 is CASSLAVGKYEQYF. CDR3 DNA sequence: TGTGCCAGCAGCTTAGCGGTCGGGAAGTACGAGCAGTACTTC.

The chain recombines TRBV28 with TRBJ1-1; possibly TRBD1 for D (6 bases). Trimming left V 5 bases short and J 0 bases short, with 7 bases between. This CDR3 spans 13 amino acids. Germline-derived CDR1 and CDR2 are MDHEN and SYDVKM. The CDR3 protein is CASSGQLNTEAFF. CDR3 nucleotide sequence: TGTGCCAGCAGTGGACAGTTGAACACTGAAGCTTTCTTT.

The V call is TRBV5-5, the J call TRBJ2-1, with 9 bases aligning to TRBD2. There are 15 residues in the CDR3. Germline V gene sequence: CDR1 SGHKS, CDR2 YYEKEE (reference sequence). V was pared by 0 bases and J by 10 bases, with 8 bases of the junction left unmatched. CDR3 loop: CASSLVLAGVREQFF. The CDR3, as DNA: TGTGCCAGCAGCTTGGTTTTAGCGGGAGTCAGGGAGCAGTTCTTC.

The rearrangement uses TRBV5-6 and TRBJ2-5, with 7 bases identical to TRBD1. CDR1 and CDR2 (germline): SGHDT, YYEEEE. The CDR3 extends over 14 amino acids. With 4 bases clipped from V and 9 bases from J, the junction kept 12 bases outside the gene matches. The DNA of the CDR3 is TGTGCCAGCAGCCTAGCCGGGACAGCCACGGCCCAGTACTTC. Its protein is CASSLAGTATAQYF.

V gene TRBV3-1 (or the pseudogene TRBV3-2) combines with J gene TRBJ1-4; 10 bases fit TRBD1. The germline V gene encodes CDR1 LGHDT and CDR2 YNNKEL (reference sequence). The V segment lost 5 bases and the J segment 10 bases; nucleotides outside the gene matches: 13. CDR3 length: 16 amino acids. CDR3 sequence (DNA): TGTGCCAGCAGCAAATGGGGGACAGGGGTAGACGCAAAACTGTTTTTT. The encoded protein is CASSKWGTGVDAKLFF.

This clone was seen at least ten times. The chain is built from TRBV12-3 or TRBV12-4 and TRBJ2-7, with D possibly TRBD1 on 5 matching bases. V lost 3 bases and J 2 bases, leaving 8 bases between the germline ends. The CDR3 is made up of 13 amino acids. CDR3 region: CASSLDTTYEQYF. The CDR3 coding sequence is TGTGCCAGCAGTTTGGACACTACCTACGAGCAGTACTTC.

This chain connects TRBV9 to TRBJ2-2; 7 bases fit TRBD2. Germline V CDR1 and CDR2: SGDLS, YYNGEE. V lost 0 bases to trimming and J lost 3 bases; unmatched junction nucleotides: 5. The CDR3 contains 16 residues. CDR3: CASSVEGSGYTGELFF. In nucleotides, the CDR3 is TGTGCCAGCAGCGTAGAAGGTAGCGGGTACACCGGGGAGCTGTTTTTT. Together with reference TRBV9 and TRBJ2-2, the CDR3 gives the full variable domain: DSGVTQTPKHLITATGQRVTLRCSPRSGDLSVYWYQQSLDQGLQFLIQYYNGEERAKGNILERFSAQQFPDLHSELNLSSLELGDSALYFCASSVEGSGYTGELFFGEGSRLTVL.

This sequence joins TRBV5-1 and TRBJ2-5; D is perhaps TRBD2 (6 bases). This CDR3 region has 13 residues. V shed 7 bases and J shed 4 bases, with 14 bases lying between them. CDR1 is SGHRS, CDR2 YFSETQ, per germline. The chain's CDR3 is CASDPGDLETQYF. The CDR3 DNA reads TGCGCCAGCGATCCGGGAGATCTAGAGACCCAGTACTTC.

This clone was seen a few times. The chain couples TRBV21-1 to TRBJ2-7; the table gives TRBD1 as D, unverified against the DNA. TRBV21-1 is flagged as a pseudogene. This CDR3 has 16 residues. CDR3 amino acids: CASSKGVGDRYYEQYF. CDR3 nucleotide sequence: TGTGCCAGCAGCAAAGGGGTCGGAGACAGATACTACGAGCAGTACTTC.

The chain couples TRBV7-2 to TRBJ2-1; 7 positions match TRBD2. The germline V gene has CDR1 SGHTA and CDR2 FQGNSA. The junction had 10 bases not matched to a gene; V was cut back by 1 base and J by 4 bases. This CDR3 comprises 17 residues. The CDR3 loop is CASSLVISSGQYNEQFF. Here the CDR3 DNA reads TGTGCCAGCAGCTTAGTAATTTCTAGCGGTCAGTACAATGAGCAGTTCTTC.

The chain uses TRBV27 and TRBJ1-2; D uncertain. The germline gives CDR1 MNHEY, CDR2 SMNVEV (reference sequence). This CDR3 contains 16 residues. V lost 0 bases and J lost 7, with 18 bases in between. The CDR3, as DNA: TGTGCCAGCAGTTTATCGCCCCCCAAACGAGGTGGTGGCTACACCTTC. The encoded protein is CASSLSPPKRGGGYTF.

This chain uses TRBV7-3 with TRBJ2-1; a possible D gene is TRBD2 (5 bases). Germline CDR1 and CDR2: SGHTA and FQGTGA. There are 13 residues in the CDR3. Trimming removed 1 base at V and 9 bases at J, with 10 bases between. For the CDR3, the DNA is TGTGCCAGCAGCTTAATGACGGCGGGTGAGCAGTTCTTC. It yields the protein CASSLMTAGEQFF.

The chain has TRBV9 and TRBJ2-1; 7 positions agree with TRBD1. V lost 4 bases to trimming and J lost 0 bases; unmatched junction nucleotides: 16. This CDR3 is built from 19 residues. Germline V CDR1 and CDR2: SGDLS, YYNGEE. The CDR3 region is CASSSPQGISTSSYNEQFF. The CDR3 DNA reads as TGTGCCAGCAGCTCCCCACAGGGGATTTCTACTAGCTCCTACAATGAGCAGTTCTTC.

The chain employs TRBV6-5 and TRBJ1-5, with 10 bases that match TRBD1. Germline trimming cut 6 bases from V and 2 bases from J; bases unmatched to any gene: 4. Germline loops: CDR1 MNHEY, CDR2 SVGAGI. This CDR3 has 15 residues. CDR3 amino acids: CASSGGTGGNQPQHF. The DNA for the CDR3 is TGTGCCAGCAGCGGGGGGACAGGGGGCAATCAGCCCCAGCATTTT.

CDR3 protein: CASSQERETRNTIYF. The CDR3 DNA is TGTGCCAGCAGCCAAGAGCGGGAAACGCGAAACACCATATATTTT. The rearrangement uses TRBV14 and TRBJ1-3; D unresolved. This CDR3 has 15 residues. Trimming shortened V by 0 bases and J by 5 bases, and 11 bases separated the two germline ends. Germline CDR1 reads SGHDN; CDR2 reads FVKESK.